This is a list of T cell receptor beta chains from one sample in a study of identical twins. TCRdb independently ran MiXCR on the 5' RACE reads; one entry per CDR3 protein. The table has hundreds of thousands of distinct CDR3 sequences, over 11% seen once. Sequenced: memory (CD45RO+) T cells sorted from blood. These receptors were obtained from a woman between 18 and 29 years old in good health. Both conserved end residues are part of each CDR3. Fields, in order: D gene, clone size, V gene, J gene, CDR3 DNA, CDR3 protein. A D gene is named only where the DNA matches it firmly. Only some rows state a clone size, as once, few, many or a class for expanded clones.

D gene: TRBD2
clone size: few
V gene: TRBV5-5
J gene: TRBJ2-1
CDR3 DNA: TGTGCCAGCAGCTGGCCCCCGGGGGGGGTCAATGAGCAGTTCTTC
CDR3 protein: CASSWPPGGVNEQFF

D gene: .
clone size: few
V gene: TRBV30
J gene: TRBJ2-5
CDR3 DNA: TGTGCCTGGAGTTATAGTGCAGAGACCCAGTACTTC
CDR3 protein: CAWSYSAETQYF

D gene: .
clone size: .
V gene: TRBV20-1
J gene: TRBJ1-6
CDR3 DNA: TGCAGTGCTGGCCGGCGCTCACCCCTCCACTTT
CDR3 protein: CSAGRRSPLHF

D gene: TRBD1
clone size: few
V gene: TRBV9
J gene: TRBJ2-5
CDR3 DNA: TGTGCCAGCAGCGAGGCCCTGGGACAGCAAGAGACCCAGTACTTC
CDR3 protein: CASSEALGQQETQYF

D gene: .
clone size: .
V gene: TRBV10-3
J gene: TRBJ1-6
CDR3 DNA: TGTGCCATCAGTGAGTCTCTTTCACCCCTCCACTTT
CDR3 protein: CAISESLSPLHF

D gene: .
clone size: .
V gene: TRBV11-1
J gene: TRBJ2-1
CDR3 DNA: TGTGCCAGCAGCTCAACAGGGCTGCACAATGAGCAGTTCTTC
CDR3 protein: CASSSTGLHNEQFF

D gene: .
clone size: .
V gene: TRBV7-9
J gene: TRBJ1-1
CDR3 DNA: TGTGCCAGCAGCTTAAAAACAGGCACTGAAGCTTTCTTT
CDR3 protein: CASSLKTGTEAFF

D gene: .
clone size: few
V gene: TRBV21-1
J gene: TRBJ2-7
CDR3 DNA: TGTGCCAGCAGCAAGTCTGGGACAGGGATGGGCGAGCAGTACTTC
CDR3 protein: CASSKSGTGMGEQYF

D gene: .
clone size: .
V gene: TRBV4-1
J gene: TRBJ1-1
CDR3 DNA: TGCGCCAGCAGCCGAGCCCGAGGGGGGATGGAAGACACTGAAGCTTTCTTT
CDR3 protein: CASSRARGGMEDTEAFF

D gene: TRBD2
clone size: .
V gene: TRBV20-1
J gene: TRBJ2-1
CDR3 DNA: TGCAGTGCTAGACGACCGGGACTAGTCTCCAATGAGCAGTTCTTC
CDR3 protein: CSARRPGLVSNEQFF

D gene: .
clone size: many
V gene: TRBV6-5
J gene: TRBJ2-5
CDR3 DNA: TGTGCCAGCAGTTACTCTGGGGTGGAAGAGACCCAGTACTTC
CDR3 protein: CASSYSGVEETQYF

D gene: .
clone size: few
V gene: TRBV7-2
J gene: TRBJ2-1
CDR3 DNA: TGTGCCAGCAGCTTGACGGGGGCGTTCCTCAATGAGCAGTTCTTC
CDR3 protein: CASSLTGAFLNEQFF

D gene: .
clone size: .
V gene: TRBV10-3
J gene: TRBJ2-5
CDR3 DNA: TGTGCCATCAGTGAGAACAAGCTTAAAGAGACCCAGTACTTC
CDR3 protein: CAISENKLKETQYF

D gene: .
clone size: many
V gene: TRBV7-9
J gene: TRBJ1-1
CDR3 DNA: TGTGCCAGCAGCTTAGACGGACGCACTGAAGCTTTCTTT
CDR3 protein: CASSLDGRTEAFF

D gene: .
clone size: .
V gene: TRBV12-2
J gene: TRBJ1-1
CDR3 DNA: TGTGCAAGTCGCTTAGTCCCAGGGGGCTATACTGAAGCTTTCTTT
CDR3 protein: CASRLVPGGYTEAFF

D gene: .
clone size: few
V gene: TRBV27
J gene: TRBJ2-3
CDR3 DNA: TGTGCCAGCAGCCCTCCAGGGGGGTTGACAGATACGCAGTATTTT
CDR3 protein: CASSPPGGLTDTQYF

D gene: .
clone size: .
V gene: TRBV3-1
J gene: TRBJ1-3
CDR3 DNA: TGTGCCAGCAGCCAGGTCTGGACGGCTGGAAACACTATATATTTT
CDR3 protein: CASSQVWTAGNTIYF

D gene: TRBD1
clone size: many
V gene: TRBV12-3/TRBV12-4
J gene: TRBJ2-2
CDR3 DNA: TGTGCCAGCAGTACGAGACAGGGCTACATCGGGGAGCTGTTTTTT
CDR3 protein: CASSTRQGYIGELFF

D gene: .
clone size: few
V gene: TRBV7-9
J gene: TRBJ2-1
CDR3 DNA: TGTGCCAGCAGTCAGTCCGAGCGGGAGTTCTTC
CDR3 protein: CASSQSEREFF

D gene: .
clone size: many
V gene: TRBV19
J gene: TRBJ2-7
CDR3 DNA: TGTGCCAGTAGTATTTTCTTGGGAACCGGCGAGCAGTACTTC
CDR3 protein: CASSIFLGTGEQYF

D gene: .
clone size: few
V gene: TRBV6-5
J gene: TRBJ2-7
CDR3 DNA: TGTGCCAGCAGTTACAACAGACTCTACGAGCAGTACTTC
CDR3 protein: CASSYNRLYEQYF

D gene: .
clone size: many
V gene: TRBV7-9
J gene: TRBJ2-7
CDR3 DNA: TGTGCCAGCAGCTTAACTCGGGACGAGCAGTACTTC
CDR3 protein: CASSLTRDEQYF

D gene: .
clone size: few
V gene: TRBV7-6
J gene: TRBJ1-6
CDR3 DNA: TGTGCCAGCAGCAGATTAGGGACGGACAATTCACCCCTCCACTTT
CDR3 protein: CASSRLGTDNSPLHF

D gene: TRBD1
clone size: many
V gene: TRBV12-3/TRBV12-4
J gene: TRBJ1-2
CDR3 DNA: TGTGCCAGCAGTCGTCTCACAGGGGTAGGTGGCTACACCTTC
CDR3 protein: CASSRLTGVGGYTF

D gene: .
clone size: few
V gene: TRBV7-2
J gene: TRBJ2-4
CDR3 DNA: TGTGCCAGCAAAGCCGGGGCCAAAAACATTCAGTACTTC
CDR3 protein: CASKAGAKNIQYF

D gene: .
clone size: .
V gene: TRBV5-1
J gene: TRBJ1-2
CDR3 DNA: TGCGCCAGCAGCTCCCTCGGGGAAAGCTATGGCTACACCTTC
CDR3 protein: CASSSLGESYGYTF

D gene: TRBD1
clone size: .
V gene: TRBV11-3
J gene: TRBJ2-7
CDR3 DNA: TGTGCCAGCAGTTTGGACAGGGGTCACGAGCAGTACTTC
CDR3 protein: CASSLDRGHEQYF

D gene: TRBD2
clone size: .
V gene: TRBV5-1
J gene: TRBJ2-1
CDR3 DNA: TGCGCCAGCGTCGGGGGAGCGGGAGGGCCCCATGAGCAGTTCTTC
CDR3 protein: CASVGGAGGPHEQFF

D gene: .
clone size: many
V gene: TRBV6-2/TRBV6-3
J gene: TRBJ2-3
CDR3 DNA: TGTGCCAGCAGACCCAATAGGGATACGCAGTATTTT
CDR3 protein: CASRPNRDTQYF

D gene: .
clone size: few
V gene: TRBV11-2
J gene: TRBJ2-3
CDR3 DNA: TGTGCCAGCAGGCCTCGTTTCAACACAGATACGCAGTATTTT
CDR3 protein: CASRPRFNTDTQYF

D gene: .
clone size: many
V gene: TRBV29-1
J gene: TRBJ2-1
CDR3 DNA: TGCAGCGTTGAGGGGACCCTCGATGAGCAGTTCTTC
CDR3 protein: CSVEGTLDEQFF

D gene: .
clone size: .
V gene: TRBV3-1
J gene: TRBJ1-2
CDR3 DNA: TGTGCCAGCAGCCAAGAAGACAGGAGGGGCTATGGCTACACCTTC
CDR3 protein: CASSQEDRRGYGYTF